This T cell receptor beta chain was recorded in a study of T cells after posttransplantation cyclophosphamide. The data were produced by immunoSEQ multiplex PCR, yet TCRdb's version contains in-frame clones alone and is incomplete. The record shows some 40,000 clones for this sample, with no singletons present. This clone occurred many times. Germline V gives CDR1 SGHDT, CDR2 YYEEEE. The CDR3 totals 14 residues. V was pared by 4 bases and J by 4 bases, with 14 bases between. The sample comprised PBMCs. The TCR sequence derives from a woman aged 50 to 65 in good health and a related stem cell transplant donor. The chain carries TRBV5-6 and TRBJ1-1; a weak D match, TRBD1 (6 bases). CDR3 in amino acids: CASSSRGWVTEAFF. The CDR3, as DNA: TGTGCCAGCAGCAGCAGGGGCTGGGTCACTGAAGCTTTCTTT.